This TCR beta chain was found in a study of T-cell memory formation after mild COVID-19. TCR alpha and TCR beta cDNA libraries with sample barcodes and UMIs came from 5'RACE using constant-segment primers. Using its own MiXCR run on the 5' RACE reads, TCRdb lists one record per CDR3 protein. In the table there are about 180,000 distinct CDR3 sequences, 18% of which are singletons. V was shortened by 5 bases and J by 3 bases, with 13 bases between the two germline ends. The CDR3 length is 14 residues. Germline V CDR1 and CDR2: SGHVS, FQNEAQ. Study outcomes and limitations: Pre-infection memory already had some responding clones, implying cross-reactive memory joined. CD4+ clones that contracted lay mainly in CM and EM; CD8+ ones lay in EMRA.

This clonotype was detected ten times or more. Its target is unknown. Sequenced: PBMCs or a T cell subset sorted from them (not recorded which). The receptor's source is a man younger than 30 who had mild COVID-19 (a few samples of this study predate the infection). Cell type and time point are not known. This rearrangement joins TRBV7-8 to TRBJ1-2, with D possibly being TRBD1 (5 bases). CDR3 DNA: TGTGCCAGCAGCCCGTGGGGCAGGGACTATGGCTACACCTTC. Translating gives CASSPWGRDYGYTF. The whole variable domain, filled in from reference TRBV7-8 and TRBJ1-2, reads GAGVSQSPRYKVAKRGQDVALRCDPISGHVSLFWYQQALGQGPEFLTYFQNEAQLDKSGLPSDRFFAERPEGSVSTLKIQRTQQEDSAVYLCASSPWGRDYGYTFGSGTRLTVV.